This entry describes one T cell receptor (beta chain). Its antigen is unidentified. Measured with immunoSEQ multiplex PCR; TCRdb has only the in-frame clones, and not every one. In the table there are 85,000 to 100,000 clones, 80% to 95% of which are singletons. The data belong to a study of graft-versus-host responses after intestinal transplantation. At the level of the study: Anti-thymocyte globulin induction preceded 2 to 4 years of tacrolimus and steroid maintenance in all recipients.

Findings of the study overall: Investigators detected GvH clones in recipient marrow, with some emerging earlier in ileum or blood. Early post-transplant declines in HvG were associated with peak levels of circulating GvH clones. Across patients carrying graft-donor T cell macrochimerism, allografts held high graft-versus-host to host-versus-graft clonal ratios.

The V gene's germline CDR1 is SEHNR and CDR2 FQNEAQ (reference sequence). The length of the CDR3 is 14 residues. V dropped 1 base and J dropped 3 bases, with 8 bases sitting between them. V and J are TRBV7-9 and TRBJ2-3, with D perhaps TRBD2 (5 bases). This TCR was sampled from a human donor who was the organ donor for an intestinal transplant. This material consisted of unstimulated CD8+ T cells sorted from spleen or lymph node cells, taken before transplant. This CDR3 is CASSLESGTDTQYF. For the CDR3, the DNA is TGTGCCAGCAGCTTAGAGTCGGGAACAGATACGCAGTATTTT.